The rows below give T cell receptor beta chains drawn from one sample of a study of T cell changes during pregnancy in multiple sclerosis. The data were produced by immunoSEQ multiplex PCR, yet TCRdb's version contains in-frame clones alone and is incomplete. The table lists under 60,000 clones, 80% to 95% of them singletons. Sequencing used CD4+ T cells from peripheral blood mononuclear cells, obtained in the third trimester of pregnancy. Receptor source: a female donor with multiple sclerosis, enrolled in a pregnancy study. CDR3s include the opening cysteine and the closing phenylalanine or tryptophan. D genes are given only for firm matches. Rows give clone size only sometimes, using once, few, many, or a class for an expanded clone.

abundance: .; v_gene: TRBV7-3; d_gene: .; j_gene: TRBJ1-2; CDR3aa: CASSLLPIEGDYGYTF; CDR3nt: TGTGCCAGCAGCCTCCTCCCTATCGAGGGGGACTATGGCTACACCTTC
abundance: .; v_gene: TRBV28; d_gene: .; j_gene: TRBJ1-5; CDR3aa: CASSLENQPQHF; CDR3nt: TGTGCCAGCAGCCTAGAAAATCAGCCCCAGCATTTT
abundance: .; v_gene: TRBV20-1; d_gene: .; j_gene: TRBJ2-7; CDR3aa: CSARKTGVEYF; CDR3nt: TGCAGTGCTAGGAAGACGGGAGTGGAGTACTTC
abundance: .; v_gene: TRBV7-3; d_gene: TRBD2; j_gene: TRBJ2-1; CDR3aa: CASSFSSGSSYNEQFF; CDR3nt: TGTGCCAGCAGCTTTTCGAGCGGGAGCTCCTACAATGAGCAGTTCTTC
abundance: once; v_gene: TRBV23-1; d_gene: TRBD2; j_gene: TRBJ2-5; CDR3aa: CASTREAGGEETQYF; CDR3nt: TGCGCCAGCACCCGAGAGGCGGGGGGTGAAGAGACCCAGTACTTC
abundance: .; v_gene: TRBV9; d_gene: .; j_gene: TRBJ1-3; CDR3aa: CASSFELTGYGNTIYF; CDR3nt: TGTGCCAGCAGCTTCGAGCTTACAGGGTATGGAAACACCATATATTTT
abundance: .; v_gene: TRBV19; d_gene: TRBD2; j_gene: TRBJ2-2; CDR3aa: CASSSGGSGGLTGELFF; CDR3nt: TGTGCCAGTAGTTCGGGAGGTAGCGGGGGCTTGACCGGGGAGCTGTTTTTT
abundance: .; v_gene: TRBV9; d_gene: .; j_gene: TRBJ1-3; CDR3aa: CASSAGVTGNTIYF; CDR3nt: TGTGCCAGCAGCGCAGGGGTAACTGGAAACACCATATATTTT
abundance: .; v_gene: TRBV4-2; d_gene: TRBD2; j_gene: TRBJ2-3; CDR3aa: CASSQRHSGDPTDTQYF; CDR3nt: TGTGCCAGCAGCCAAAGGCATAGCGGGGACCCCACAGATACGCAGTATTTT
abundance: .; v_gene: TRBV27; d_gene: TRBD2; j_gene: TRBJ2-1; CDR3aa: CASSPLFETSGVYNEQFF; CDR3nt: TGTGCCAGCAGTCCCTTATTTGAGACTAGCGGGGTTTACAATGAGCAGTTCTTC
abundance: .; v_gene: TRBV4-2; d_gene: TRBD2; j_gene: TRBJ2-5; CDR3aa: CASSKTTSAPTPQYF; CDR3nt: TGTGCCAGCAGCAAAACGACTAGCGCGCCCACACCCCAGTACTTC
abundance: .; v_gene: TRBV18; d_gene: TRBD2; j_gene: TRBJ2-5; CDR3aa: CASSPGGGNQETQYF; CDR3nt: TGTGCCAGCTCACCGGGCGGGGGGAACCAAGAGACCCAGTACTTC
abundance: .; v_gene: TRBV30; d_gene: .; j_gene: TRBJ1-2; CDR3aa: CAWRPNRGEVDGYTF; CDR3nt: TGTGCCTGGAGACCTAATCGGGGGGAGGTTGATGGCTACACCTTC
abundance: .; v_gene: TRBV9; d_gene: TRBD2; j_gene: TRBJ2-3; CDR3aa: CASSEGTTTDTQYF; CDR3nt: TGTGCCAGCAGCGAAGGGACTACCACAGATACGCAGTATTTT
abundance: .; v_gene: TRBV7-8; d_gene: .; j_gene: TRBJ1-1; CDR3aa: CASSLQGPGTEAFF; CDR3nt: TGTGCCAGCAGCTTACAGGGGCCGGGGACTGAAGCTTTCTTT
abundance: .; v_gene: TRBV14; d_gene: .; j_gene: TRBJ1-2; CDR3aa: CASSQELGGPGGYTF; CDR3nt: TGTGCCAGCAGCCAAGAACTGGGAGGCCCCGGGGGCTACACCTTC
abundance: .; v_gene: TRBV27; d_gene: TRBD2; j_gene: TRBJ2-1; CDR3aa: CASRGLAYNEQFF; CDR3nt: TGTGCCAGCAGGGGACTAGCTTACAATGAGCAGTTCTTC
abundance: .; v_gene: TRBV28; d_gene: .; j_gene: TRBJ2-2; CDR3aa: CASSPPGELFF; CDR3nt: TGTGCCAGCAGCCCTCCCGGGGAGCTGTTTTTT
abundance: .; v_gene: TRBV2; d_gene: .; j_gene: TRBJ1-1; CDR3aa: CASSVRRLYTEAFF; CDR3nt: TGTGCCAGCAGTGTACGGAGACTTTACACTGAAGCTTTCTTT
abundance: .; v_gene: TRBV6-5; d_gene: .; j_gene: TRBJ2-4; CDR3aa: CASSYSRSSNIQYF; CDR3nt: TGTGCCAGCAGTTACTCGAGGAGCTCCAACATTCAGTACTTC
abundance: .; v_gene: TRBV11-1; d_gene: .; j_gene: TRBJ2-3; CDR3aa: CASSRTGSPPSDTQYF; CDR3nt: TGTGCCAGCAGCCGAACAGGATCCCCGCCCTCGGATACGCAGTATTTT
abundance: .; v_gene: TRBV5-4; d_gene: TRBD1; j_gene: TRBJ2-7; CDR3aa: CASSLGMGQGSYEQYF; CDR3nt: TGTGCCAGCAGCTTAGGCATGGGACAGGGATCCTACGAGCAGTACTTC
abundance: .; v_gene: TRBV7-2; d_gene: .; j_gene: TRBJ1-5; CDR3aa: CASTPGRAQPQHF; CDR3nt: TGTGCCAGCACCCCGGGCAGGGCCCAGCCCCAGCATTTT
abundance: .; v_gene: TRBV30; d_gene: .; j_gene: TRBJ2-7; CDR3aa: CAWGESSYEQYF; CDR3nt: TGTGCCTGGGGTGAGAGCTCCTACGAGCAGTACTTC
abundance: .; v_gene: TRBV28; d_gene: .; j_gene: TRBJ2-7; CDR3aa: CASRTGRGGLYEQYF; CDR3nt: TGTGCCAGCAGAACAGGGAGGGGGGGGTTGTACGAGCAGTACTTC
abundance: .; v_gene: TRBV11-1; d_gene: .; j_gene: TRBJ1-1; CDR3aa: CASSVGGTAGTEAFF; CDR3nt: TGTGCCAGCAGCGTGGGGGGGACGGCGGGCACTGAAGCTTTCTTT
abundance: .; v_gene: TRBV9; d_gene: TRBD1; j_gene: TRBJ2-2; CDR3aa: CASSPRDRGVAGELFF; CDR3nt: TGTGCCAGCAGCCCTCGGGACAGGGGAGTCGCCGGGGAGCTGTTTTTT
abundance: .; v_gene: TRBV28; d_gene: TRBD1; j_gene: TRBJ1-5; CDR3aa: CASSLGTGVQPQHF; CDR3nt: TGTGCCAGCAGTTTAGGGACAGGGGTTCAGCCCCAGCATTTT
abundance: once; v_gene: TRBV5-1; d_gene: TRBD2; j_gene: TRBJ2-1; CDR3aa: CASSSGGGAYNEQFF; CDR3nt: TGCGCCAGCAGCTCCGGGGGGGGCGCCTACAATGAGCAGTTCTTC
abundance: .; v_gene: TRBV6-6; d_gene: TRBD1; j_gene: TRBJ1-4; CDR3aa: CASSYPGGETNEKLFF; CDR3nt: TGTGCCAGCAGTTACCCAGGGGGTGAAACTAATGAAAAACTGTTTTTT
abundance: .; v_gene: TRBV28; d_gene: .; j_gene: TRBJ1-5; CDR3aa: CASRASNQPQHF; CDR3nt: TGTGCCAGCAGGGCTTCCAATCAGCCCCAGCATTTT
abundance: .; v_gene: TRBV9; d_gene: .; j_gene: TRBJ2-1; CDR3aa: CASSQTLFGEQFF; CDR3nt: TGTGCCAGCAGCCAGACACTGTTTGGTGAGCAGTTCTTC
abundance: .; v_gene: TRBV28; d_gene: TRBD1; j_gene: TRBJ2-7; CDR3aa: CASSLNQGVRYF; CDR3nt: TGTGCCAGCAGTTTAAACCAGGGGGTCAGGTACTTC
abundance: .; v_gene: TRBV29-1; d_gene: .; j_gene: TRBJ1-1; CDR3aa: CSVEEGAQLTAEAFF; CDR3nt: TGCAGCGTTGAAGAAGGGGCCCAGTTGACTGCTGAAGCTTTCTTT
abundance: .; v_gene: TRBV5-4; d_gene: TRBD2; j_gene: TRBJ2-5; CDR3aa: CASSHSRLAGGQETQYF; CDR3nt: TGTGCCAGCAGCCACTCCCGACTAGCGGGGGGGCAGGAGACCCAGTACTTC
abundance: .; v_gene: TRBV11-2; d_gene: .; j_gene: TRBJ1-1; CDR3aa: CASSLRGYQDTEAFF; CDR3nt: TGTGCCAGCAGCTTAAGGGGGTATCAGGACACTGAAGCTTTCTTT
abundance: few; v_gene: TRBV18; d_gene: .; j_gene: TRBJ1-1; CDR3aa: CASSPAATEAFF; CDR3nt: TGTGCCAGCTCACCAGCGGCTACCGAAGCTTTCTTT
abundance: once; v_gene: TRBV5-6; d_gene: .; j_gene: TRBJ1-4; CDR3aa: CASSLAFEGLNEKLFF; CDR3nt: TGTGCCAGCAGCTTGGCCTTCGAGGGATTGAACGAAAAACTGTTTTTT
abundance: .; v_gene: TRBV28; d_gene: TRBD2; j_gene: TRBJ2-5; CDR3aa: CASRTGTSGLQETQYF; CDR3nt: TGTGCCAGCAGGACCGGGACTAGCGGCCTCCAAGAGACCCAGTACTTC
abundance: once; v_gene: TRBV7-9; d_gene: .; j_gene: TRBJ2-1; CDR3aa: CASGAAYEQFF; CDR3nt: TGTGCCAGCGGGGCGGCCTATGAGCAGTTCTTC
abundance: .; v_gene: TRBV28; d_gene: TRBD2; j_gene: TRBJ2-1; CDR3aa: CASSLEASGAYNEQFF; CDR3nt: TGTGCCAGCAGTTTAGAGGCTAGCGGTGCTTACAATGAGCAGTTCTTC
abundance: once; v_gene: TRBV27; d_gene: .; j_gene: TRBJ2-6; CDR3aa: CASSLYSRLRGNSGANVLTF; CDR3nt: TGTGCCAGCAGTTTATATAGTCGTCTACGCGGGAACTCTGGGGCCAACGTCCTGACTTTC
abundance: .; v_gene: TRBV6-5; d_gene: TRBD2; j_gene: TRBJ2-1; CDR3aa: CASRGTSEYNEQFF; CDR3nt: TGTGCCAGCAGAGGGACTAGCGAATACAATGAGCAGTTCTTC
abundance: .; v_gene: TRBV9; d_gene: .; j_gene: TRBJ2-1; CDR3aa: CASSGTGGPYNEQFF; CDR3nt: TGTGCCAGCAGCGGCACAGGCGGCCCCTACAATGAGCAGTTCTTC
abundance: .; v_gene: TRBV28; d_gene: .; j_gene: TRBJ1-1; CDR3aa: CASTSLRGVGGLNTEAFF; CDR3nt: TGTGCCAGCACCTCCCTTCGGGGGGTTGGGGGTTTGAACACTGAAGCTTTCTTT
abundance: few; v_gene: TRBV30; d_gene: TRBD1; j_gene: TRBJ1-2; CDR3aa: CAWSVIQGDYGYTF; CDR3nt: TGTGCCTGGAGTGTAATTCAGGGGGACTATGGCTACACCTTC
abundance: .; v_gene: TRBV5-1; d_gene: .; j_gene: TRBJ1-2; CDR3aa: CASSLSDSLRGYTF; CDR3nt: TGCGCCAGCAGCTTATCGGACAGTCTGAGAGGCTACACCTTC
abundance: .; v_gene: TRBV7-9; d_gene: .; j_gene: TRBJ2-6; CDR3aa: CASSLVGGSGANVLTF; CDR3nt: TGTGCCAGCAGCTTGGTAGGGGGCTCTGGGGCCAACGTCCTGACTTTC
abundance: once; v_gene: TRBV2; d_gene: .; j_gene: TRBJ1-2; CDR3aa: CASSVAGQGRDGYTF; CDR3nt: TGTGCCAGCAGCGTAGCGGGCCAGGGAAGGGACGGCTACACCTTC
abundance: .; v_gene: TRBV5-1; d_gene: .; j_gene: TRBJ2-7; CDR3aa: CASSPRPGLLSYEQYF; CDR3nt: TGCGCCAGCAGCCCCCGACCGGGACTCCTCTCCTATGAGCAGTACTTC
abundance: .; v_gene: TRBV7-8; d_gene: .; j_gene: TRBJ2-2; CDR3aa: CASSLNGGLTSNTGELFF; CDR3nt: TGTGCCAGCAGCTTAAACGGGGGTCTAACTAGTAACACCGGGGAGCTGTTTTTT
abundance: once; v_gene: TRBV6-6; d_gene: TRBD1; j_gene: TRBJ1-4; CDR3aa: CASSYSGTANEKLFF; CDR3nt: TGTGCCAGCAGTTACTCGGGGACAGCTAATGAAAAACTGTTTTTT
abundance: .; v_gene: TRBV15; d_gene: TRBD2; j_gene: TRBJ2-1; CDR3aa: CATSSPGLAGGSSYNEQFF; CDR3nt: TGTGCCACCAGCTCTCCGGGACTAGCGGGCGGGAGCTCCTACAATGAGCAGTTCTTC